This T cell receptor (beta chain) was sequenced in a study of blood T cell repertoires in COVID-19. In the study overall: Italy, Spain and the United States were the sources of the convalescent and acute COVID-19 samples. Sample material is recorded as cDNA or gDNA derived from T cells, B-cell-depleted T cells, or PBMCs.

The V end was cut by 1 base, the J end by 6 bases, with 13 bases between. The germline gives CDR1 LNHNV, CDR2 YYDKDF (reference sequence). This CDR3 region has 14 residues. Libraries were prepared by immunoSEQ multiplex PCR; TCRdb keeps only in-frame clonotypes and omits some of them. The sample lists about 120,000 clones; roughly four fifths were seen once. The clonotype was recovered from a man in his 70s with active or convalescent COVID-19. The rearrangement uses TRBV15 and TRBJ2-7; D gene unclear. Material: peripheral blood. CDR3 sequence reads: CATSRGAVVPEQYF. CDR3 nucleotide sequence: TGTGCCACCAGCAGAGGCGCGGTAGTCCCCGAGCAGTACTTC.